The TCR beta chain described here comes from a study of identical twins. MiXCR was run by TCRdb on the 5' RACE reads, yielding one entry per CDR3 protein. The data hold some 500,000 distinct CDR3 sequences, with more than 9% observed a single time. From germline, CDR1 is KGHSH and CDR2 LQKENI. CDR3 size: 14 residues. V gave up 2 bases and J gave up 2 bases, with 9 bases separating them. These data were also filed under a second study, of yellow fever vaccine responses in identical twins.

This chain uses TRBV18 with TRBJ2-5; no clear D gene. This sequence originates from a woman aged 18-29 years in good health. The sample was PBMCs. Written as DNA, the CDR3 is TGTGCCAGCTCACCAACGCCACAACAAGAGACCCAGTACTTC. This encodes CASSPTPQQETQYF.